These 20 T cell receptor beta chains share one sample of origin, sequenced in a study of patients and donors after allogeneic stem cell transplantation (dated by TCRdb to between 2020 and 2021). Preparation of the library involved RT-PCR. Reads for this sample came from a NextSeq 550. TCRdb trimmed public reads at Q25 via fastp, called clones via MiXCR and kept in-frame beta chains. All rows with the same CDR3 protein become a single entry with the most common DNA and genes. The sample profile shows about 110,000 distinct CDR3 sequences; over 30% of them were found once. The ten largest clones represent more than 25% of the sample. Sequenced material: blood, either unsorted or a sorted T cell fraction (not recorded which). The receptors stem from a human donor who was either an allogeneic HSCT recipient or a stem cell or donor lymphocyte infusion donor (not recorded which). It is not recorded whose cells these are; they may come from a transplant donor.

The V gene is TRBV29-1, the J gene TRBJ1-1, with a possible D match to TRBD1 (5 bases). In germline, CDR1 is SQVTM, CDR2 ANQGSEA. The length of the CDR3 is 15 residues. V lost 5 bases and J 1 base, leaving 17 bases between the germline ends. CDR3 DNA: TGCAGCGTTTGGGAGGGGTTTTACGGGAACACTGAAGCTTTCTTT. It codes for CSVWEGFYGNTEAFF.

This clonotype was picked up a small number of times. CDR3 sequence reads: CSVGGGNQPQHF. CDR3 sequence (DNA): TGCAGCGTTGGAGGGGGCAATCAGCCCCAGCATTTT. The gene calls are TRBV29-1 and TRBJ1-5; a possible D gene is TRBD1 (5 bases). Per germline, CDR1 SQVTM and CDR2 ANQGSEA. The V and J ends lost 4 bases and 2 bases respectively, with 6 bases between them. The CDR3 spans 12 residues.

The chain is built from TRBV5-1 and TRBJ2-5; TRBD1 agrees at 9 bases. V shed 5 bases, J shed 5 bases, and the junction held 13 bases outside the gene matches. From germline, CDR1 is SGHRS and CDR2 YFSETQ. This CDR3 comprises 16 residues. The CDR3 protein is CASSQLPGQGTETQYF. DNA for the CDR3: TGCGCCAGCAGTCAGCTCCCGGGACAGGGAACGGAGACCCAGTACTTC.

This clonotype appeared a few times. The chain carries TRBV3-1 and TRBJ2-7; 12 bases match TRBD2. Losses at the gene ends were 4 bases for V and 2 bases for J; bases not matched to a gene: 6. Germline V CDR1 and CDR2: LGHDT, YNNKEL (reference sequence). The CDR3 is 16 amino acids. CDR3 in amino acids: CASSLRTSGIPYEQYF. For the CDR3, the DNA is TGTGCCAGCAGCCTTCGGACTAGCGGGATTCCCTACGAGCAGTACTTC.

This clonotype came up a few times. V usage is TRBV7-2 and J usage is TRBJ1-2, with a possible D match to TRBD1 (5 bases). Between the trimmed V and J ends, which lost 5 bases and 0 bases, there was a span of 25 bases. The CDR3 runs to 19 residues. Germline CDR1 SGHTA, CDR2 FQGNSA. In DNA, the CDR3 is TGTGCCAGCAGCGGCCGTGGGGCAACTAGAGAACTCCCTAACTATGGCTACACCTTC. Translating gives CASSGRGATRELPNYGYTF. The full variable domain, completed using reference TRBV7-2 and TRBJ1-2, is GAGVSQSPSNKVTEKGKDVELRCDPISGHTALYWYRQSLGQGLEFLIYFQGNSAPDKSGLPSDRFSAERTGGSVSTLTIQRTQQEDSAVYLCASSGRGATRELPNYGYTFGSGTRLTVV.

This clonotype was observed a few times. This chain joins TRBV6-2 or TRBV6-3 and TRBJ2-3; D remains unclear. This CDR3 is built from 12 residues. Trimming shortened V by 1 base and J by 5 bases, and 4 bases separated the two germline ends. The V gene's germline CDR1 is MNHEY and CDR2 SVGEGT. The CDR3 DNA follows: TGTGCCAGCAGTTACTACAGAGATACGCAGTATTTT. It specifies CASSYYRDTQYF.

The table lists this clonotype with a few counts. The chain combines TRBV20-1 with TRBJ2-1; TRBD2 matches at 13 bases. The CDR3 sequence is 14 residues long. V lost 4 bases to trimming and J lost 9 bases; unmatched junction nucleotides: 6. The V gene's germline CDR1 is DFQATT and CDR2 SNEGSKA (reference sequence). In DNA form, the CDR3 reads TGCAGTGCTAACGGACTAGCGGGGGCGGTTGAGCAGTTCTTC. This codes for CSANGLAGAVEQFF.

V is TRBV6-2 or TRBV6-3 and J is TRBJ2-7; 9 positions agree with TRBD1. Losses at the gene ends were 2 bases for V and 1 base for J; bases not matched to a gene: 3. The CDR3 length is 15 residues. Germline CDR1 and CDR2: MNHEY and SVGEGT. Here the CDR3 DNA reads TGTGCCAGCAGTTACCTCGACAGGGGGTCCTACGAGCAGTACTTC. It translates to CASSYLDRGSYEQYF.

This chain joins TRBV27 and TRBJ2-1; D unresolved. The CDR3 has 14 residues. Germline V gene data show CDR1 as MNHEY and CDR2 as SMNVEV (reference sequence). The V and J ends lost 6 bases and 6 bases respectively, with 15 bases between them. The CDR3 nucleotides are TGTGCCAGCAGCCCCATCGGGTTACCCAATGAGCAGTTCTTC. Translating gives CASSPIGLPNEQFF.

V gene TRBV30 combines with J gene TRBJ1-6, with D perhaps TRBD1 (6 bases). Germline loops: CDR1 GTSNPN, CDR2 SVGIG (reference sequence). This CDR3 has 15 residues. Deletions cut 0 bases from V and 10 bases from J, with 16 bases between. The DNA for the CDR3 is TGTGCCTGGAGTGTCGGGCTGGGGGCAGGATCACCCCTCCACTTT. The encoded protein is CAWSVGLGAGSPLHF. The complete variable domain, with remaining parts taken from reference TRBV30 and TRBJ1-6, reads SQTIHQWPATLVQPVGSPLSLECTVEGTSNPNLYWYRQAAGRGLQLLFYSVGIGQISSEVPQNLSASRPQDRQFILSSKKLLLSDSGFYLCAWSVGLGAGSPLHFGNGTRLTVT.

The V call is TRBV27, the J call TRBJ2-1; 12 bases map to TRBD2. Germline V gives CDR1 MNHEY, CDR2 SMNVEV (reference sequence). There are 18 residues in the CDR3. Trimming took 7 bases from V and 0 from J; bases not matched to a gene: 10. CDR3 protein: CASTPASGRARSYNEQFF. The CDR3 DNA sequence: TGTGCCAGCACCCCTGCTAGCGGGAGGGCCCGCTCCTACAATGAGCAGTTCTTC.

The CDR3 DNA is TGCGCCAGCAGTTTCGGACTAGTTGGAGTTGGATACTACAATGAGCAGTTCTTC. It codes for CASSFGLVGVGYYNEQFF. The genes are TRBV5-1 and TRBJ2-1, with TRBD2 matching over 7 bases. This CDR3 comprises 18 residues. V lost 5 bases and J lost 3; bases outside the gene matches: 17. CDR1 is SGHRS, CDR2 YFSETQ, per germline.

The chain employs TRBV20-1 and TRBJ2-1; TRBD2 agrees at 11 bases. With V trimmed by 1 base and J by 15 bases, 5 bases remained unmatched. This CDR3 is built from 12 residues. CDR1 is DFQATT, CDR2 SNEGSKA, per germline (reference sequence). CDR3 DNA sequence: TGCAGTGCTAGAGTTACTAGCGGGAGTGCGTTCTTC. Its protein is CSARVTSGSAFF.

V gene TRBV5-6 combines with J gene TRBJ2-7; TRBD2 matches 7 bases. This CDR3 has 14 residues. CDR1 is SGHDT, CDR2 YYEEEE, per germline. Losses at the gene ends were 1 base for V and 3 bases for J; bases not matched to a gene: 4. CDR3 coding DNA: TGTGCCAGCAGCTTGTTCCGGGGGGACTACGAGCAGTACTTC. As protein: CASSLFRGDYEQYF.

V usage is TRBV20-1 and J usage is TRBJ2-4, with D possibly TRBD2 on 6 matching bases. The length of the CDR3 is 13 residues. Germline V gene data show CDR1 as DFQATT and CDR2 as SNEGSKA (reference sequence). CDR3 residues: CSSSGGRGSIQYF. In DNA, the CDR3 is TGCAGCTCTTCCGGGGGACGGGGTAGCATTCAGTACTTC.

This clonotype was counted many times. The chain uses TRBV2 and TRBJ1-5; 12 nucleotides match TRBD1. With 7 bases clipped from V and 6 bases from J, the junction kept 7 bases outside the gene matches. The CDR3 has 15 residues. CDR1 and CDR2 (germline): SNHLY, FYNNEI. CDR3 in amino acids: CASNWDRGQIQPQHF. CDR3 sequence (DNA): TGTGCCAGCAATTGGGACAGGGGGCAGATTCAGCCCCAGCATTTT.

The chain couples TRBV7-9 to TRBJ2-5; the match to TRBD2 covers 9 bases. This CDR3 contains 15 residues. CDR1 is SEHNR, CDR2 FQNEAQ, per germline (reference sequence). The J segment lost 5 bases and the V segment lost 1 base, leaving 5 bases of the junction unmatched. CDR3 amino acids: CASSLGGTSKETQYF. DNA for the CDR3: TGTGCCAGCAGCTTAGGTGGGACTAGCAAGGAGACCCAGTACTTC.

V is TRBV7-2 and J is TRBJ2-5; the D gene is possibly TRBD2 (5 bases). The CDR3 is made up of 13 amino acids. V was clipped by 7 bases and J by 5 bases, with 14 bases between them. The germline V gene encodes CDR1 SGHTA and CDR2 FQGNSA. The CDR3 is CASTIERGETQYF. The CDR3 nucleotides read TGTGCCAGCACCATCGAAAGAGGGGAGACCCAGTACTTC.

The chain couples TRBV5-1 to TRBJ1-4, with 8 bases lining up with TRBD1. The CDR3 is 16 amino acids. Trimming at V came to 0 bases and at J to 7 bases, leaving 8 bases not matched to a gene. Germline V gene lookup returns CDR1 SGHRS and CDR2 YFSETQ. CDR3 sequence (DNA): TGCGCCAGCAGCTTGGCCTCAGGGGGCGCGAGTGAAAAACTGTTTTTT. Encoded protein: CASSLASGGASEKLFF. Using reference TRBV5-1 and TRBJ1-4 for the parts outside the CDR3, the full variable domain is KAGVTQTPRYLIKTRGQQVTLSCSPISGHRSVSWYQQTPGQGLQFLFEYFSETQRNKGNFPGRFSGRQFSNSRSEMNVSTLELGDSALYLCASSLASGGASEKLFFGSGTQLSVL.

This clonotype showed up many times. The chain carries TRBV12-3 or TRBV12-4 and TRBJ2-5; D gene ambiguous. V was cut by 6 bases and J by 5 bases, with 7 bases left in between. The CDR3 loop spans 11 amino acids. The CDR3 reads CASSSRETQYF. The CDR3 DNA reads TGTGCCAGCAGCTCTCGGGAGACCCAGTACTTC.